This T cell receptor (beta chain) was captured in a study of shared clonotypes between healthy human individuals. Sequencing used immunoSEQ multiplex PCR; TCRdb keeps in-frame clones, though not all of them. The data hold more than 500,000 clones, with approximately 94% observed a single time. Trimming shortened V by 0 bases and J by 10 bases, and 13 bases separated the two germline ends. This CDR3 is built from 13 residues. Germline CDR1 is SGHDN and CDR2 is FVKESK. CD4+ cells yielded CD45RA+ naive and CD45RA-negative memory subsets. This clone came up once. The chain is built from TRBV14 and TRBJ2-7; D is unclear. Sequenced input: naive CD4+ T cells sorted from blood. Subset noted: CD45RA+ positively selected. The clonotype comes from a young woman in good health. CDR3 region: CASSQDHLTPQYF. The CDR3 DNA is TGTGCCAGCAGCCAAGATCATTTGACCCCCCAGTACTTC.